One sample yielded the 20 T cell receptor beta chains listed below, sequenced in a study of blood T cell repertoires in COVID-19. Measured with immunoSEQ multiplex PCR; TCRdb has only the in-frame clones, and not every one. The sample lists about 150,000 clones, roughly 88% occurring once. Sequenced sample: peripheral blood. The source of these receptors is a woman aged 55-69 years with acute or convalescent COVID-19.

CDR3 sequence (DNA): TGTGCCAGCAGCGTTCTACTAGCGGGGGGGCGAAGGAATGAGCAGTTCTTC. This gives the protein CASSVLLAGGRRNEQFF. The chain joins TRBV5-4 to TRBJ2-1; TRBD2 matches 13 bases. Germline V gives CDR1 SGHNT, CDR2 YYREEE (reference sequence). After removal of 4 bases from V and 7 bases from J, the junction contained 11 bases not matched to a gene. This CDR3 has 17 residues.

Regarding this clone: One end of the junction is discordant with germline, which a read error may explain. In DNA form, the CDR3 reads TGCGCCAGCAGTGCGACCCCCGGGACAGTATCCTCCGAGCAGTACTTC. This translates into CASSATPGTVSSEQYF. The J gene is TRBJ2-7, the V gene TRBV10-1; TRBD1 aligns across 7 bases. The CDR3 spans 16 residues. CDR1 is WNHNN and CDR2 is SYGVQD in the germline V gene (reference sequence).

The chain employs TRBV11-2 and TRBJ2-7; D gene uncertain. CDR3 size: 12 residues. With 0 bases removed from V and 11 bases from J, the gap between germline ends came to 11 bases. The germline gives CDR1 SGHAT, CDR2 FQNNGV. The CDR3 loop reads CASSLDSQTEYF. The DNA for the CDR3 is TGTGCCAGCAGCTTAGATTCCCAAACGGAGTACTTC.

The rearrangement joins TRBV6-2 or TRBV6-3 to TRBJ2-7, with D possibly matching TRBD1 (7 bases). CDR1 MNHEY and CDR2 SVGEGT come from the germline V gene. Trimming cost V 5 bases and J 5 bases, with 19 bases left between them. This CDR3 comprises 15 residues. CDR3 loop: CASSLPAGQQHEQYF. The CDR3, as DNA: TGTGCCAGCAGTCTCCCGGCGGGACAGCAGCACGAGCAGTACTTC.

The chain recombines TRBV6-4 with TRBJ1-5, with D perhaps matching TRBD1 (5 bases). The CDR3 covers 13 residues. Germline V gene lookup returns CDR1 MRHNA and CDR2 SNTAGT. The germline V and J ends were trimmed by 4 bases and 3 bases, with 7 bases remaining between them. The CDR3 is CASSGGDNQPQHF. CDR3 coding DNA: TGTGCCAGCAGTGGGGGGGACAATCAGCCCCAGCATTTT.

The rearrangement links TRBV12-5 to TRBJ1-1; 7 bases line up with TRBD1. The V gene's germline CDR1 is LGHNT and CDR2 FRNRAP. After removal of 9 bases from V and 1 base from J, the junction contained 5 bases not matched to a gene. There are 13 residues in the CDR3. The DNA of the CDR3 is TGTGCTAGAACCACAGGGGAGAACACTGAAGCTTTCTTT. It is translated as CARTTGENTEAFF.

The chain couples TRBV12-3 or TRBV12-4 to TRBJ2-1; 13 positions match TRBD2. The CDR3 consists of 13 residues. The ends lost 7 bases at V and 14 bases at J; junction bases unmatched: 8. CDR3 nucleotide sequence: TGTGCCAGCACTTCACTAGCGGGGGGGCCCGAGTTCTTC. Translating it yields CASTSLAGGPEFF.

This chain links TRBV19 with TRBJ2-1, with 11 bases aligning to TRBD2. The CDR3 is made up of 15 amino acids. Germline assignment: CDR1 LNHDA and CDR2 SQIVND (reference sequence). Unmatched junction bases numbered 2, after V lost 2 bases and J lost 5 bases. The CDR3 region is CASSITGLADNEQFF. CDR3 nucleotide sequence: TGTGCCAGTAGTATAACGGGACTAGCGGACAATGAGCAGTTCTTC.

The CDR3 DNA is TGTGCCAGCAGTTTTGGGACAGCGGTCGAGCAGTACTTC. Translated, it gives CASSFGTAVEQYF. The gene calls are TRBV12-3 or TRBV12-4 and TRBJ2-7; 7 nucleotides line up with TRBD1. With V trimmed by 3 bases and J by 6 bases, 5 bases remained unmatched. This CDR3 region has 13 residues.

This chain connects TRBV20-1 to TRBJ1-6; D is uncertain. Germline lookup yields CDR1 DFQATT and CDR2 SNEGSKA (reference sequence). Trimming stripped 4 bases from V and 14 bases from J, with 12 bases between. The CDR3 is made up of 11 amino acids. The CDR3 coding sequence is TGCAGTGCTACCCTCTACGGGGCCCTCCACTTT. It codes for CSATLYGALHF.

The sample holds a few counts of this clone. The V and J genes are TRBV19 and TRBJ1-6; tentatively, D is TRBD1 (5 bases). CDR3 length equals 16 residues. The germline V gene has CDR1 LNHDA and CDR2 SQIVND (reference sequence). The V end was cut by 0 bases, the J end by 4 bases, with 10 bases between. The DNA for the CDR3 is TGTGCCAGTAGTATAGATGGTGACAGATATAATTCACCCCTCCACTTT. Its protein is CASSIDGDRYNSPLHF.

The genes are TRBV15 and TRBJ1-2; D unresolved. The CDR3 contains 13 residues. Germline V CDR1 and CDR2: LNHNV, YYDKDF (reference sequence). The germline V and J ends were trimmed by 0 bases and 8 bases, with 10 bases remaining between them. CDR3: CATSRDVKSGYTF. CDR3 DNA: TGTGCCACCAGCAGAGATGTGAAGAGCGGCTACACCTTC.

The J gene is TRBJ1-1, the V gene TRBV27, with 7 bases lining up with TRBD1. V was pared by 5 bases and J by 4 bases, with 10 bases of the junction left unmatched. CDR3 length: 15 amino acids. The germline CDR1 and CDR2 sequences are MNHEY and SMNVEV (reference sequence). The CDR3 DNA sequence: TGTGCCAGCAGTCTTAGACAGGGAGTGGGCACTGAAGCTTTCTTT. This encodes CASSLRQGVGTEAFF.

This clone was counted between two and nine times. The rearrangement links TRBV6-4 to TRBJ1-5; D is possibly TRBD1 (5 bases). Germline CDR1 reads MRHNA; CDR2 reads SNTAGT. V lost 5 bases, J lost 2 bases, and 10 bases lay in between. The CDR3 sequence is 14 residues long. In DNA, the CDR3 is TGTGCCAGCAGTATGACAGAAGGCAATCAGCCCCAGCATTTT. Amino acid sequence: CASSMTEGNQPQHF.

V and J are TRBV6-6 and TRBJ2-5; 8 bases match TRBD1. J was trimmed by 4 bases and V by 5 bases; bases with no gene match: 12. The CDR3 is 16 residues long. Germline lookup yields CDR1 MNHNY and CDR2 SVGAGI (reference sequence). CDR3 protein: CASSNGQGVSGETQYF. Here the CDR3 DNA reads TGTGCCAGCAGTAACGGACAGGGTGTGAGTGGAGAGACCCAGTACTTC.

This clone came up once. The V gene is TRBV7-2, the J gene TRBJ2-1, with 11 bases matching TRBD1. Germline V gene data show CDR1 as SGHTA and CDR2 as FQGNSA. The CDR3 sequence is 16 residues long. Trimming at V came to 1 base and at J to 5 bases, leaving 4 bases not matched to a gene. Here the CDR3 DNA reads TGTGCCAGCAGCTTAGTGGGGACAGGGGGGAACAATGAGCAGTTCTTC. Translation: CASSLVGTGGNNEQFF.

The chain has TRBV30 and TRBJ1-2; D possibly corresponds to TRBD1 (5 bases). Germline CDR1 reads GTSNPN; CDR2 reads SVGIG (reference sequence). The CDR3 extends over 13 amino acids. Trimming took 2 bases from V and 7 from J, leaving 14 bases between them. Written as DNA, the CDR3 is TGTGCCTGGAGTTGCCTCGACAGCCCTGGCTACACCTTC. This encodes CAWSCLDSPGYTF.

The rearrangement uses TRBV11-2 and TRBJ2-7, with 9 bases that match TRBD1. V shed 0 bases, J shed 3 bases, and the junction held 9 bases outside the gene matches. The CDR3 has 17 residues. Per the germline V gene, CDR1 is SGHAT and CDR2 is FQNNGV. CDR3 bases: TGTGCCAGCAGCTTAGAAGCTTGGACAGGGGTTGGCTACGAGCAGTACTTC. Translation: CASSLEAWTGVGYEQYF. The whole variable domain, filled in from reference TRBV11-2 and TRBJ2-7, reads EAGVAQSPRYKIIEKRQSVAFWCNPISGHATLYWYQQILGQGPKLLIQFQNNGVVDDSQLPKDRFSAERLKGVDSTLKIQPAKLEDSAVYLCASSLEAWTGVGYEQYFGPGTRLTVT.

The chain is built from TRBV19 and TRBJ2-1; 11 bases match TRBD2. Germline CDR1 LNHDA, CDR2 SQIVND (reference sequence). This CDR3 region has 18 residues. J gave up 1 base and V 8 bases, and 13 bases lay outside the gene matches. CDR3 sequence reads: CASYHALTSGVSYNEQFF. The CDR3 DNA is TGTGCCAGTTATCACGCCCTGACTAGCGGGGTATCCTACAATGAGCAGTTCTTC.

The genes are TRBV10-3 and TRBJ2-1, with TRBD2 identical over 7 bases. CDR3 length: 15 residues. After removal of 3 bases from V and 5 bases from J, the junction contained 7 bases not matched to a gene. In germline, CDR1 is ENHRY, CDR2 SYGVKD. This CDR3 is CAISEGRAGNNEQFF. The CDR3 DNA is TGTGCCATCAGTGAAGGGAGGGCGGGCAACAATGAGCAGTTCTTC.